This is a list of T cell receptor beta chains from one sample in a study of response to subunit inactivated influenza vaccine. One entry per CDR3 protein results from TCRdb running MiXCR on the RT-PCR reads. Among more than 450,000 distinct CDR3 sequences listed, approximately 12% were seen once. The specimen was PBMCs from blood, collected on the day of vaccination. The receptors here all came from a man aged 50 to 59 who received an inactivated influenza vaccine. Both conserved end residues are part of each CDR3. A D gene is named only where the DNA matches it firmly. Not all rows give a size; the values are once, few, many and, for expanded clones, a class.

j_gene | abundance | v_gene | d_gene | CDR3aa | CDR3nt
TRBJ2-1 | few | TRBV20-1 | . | CSATEYNEQFF | TGCAGTGCTACTGAATACAATGAGCAGTTCTTC
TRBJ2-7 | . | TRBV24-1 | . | CATSPGVSYEQYF | TGTGCCACCAGTCCGGGAGTCTCCTACGAGCAGTACTTC
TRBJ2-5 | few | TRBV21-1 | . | CASTPRQGRETQYF | TGTGCCAGCACACCGCGACAGGGGAGAGAGACCCAGTACTTC
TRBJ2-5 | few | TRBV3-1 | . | CASSQEKLLGLETQYF | TGTGCCAGCAGCCAAGAAAAGTTGCTGGGGCTAGAGACCCAGTACTTC
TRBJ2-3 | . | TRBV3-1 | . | CASSQSGGDTQYF | TGTGCCAGCAGCCAATCCGGCGGAGATACGCAGTATTTT
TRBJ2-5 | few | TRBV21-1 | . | CASKQNPVGNRETQYF | TGTGCCAGCAAACAAAACCCTGTGGGGAACCGGGAGACCCAGTACTTC
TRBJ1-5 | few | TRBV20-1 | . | CSAREEGDNFSNQPQHF | TGCAGTGCTAGAGAAGAGGGGGATAATTTCAGTAATCAGCCCCAGCATTTT
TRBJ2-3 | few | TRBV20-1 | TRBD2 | CSASLLAGALGKGTTDTQYF | TGCAGTGCTTCCCTACTAGCGGGAGCCCTAGGGAAGGGAACCACAGATACGCAGTATTTT
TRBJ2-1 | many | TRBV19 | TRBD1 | CASSTGTGGYNEQFF | TGTGCCAGTAGTACCGGGACAGGGGGCTACAATGAGCAGTTCTTC
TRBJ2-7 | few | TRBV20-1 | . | CSAAAPREQYF | TGCAGTGCTGCCGCTCCCCGTGAGCAGTACTTC
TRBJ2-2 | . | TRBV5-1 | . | CASSLDTLNTGELFF | TGCGCCAGCAGCTTGGACACCTTGAACACCGGGGAGCTGTTTTTT
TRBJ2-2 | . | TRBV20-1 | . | CSARDPRRFANTGELFF | TGCAGTGCTAGAGATCCTCGACGGTTCGCGAACACCGGGGAGCTGTTTTTT
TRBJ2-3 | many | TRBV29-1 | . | CSVESASDTQYF | TGCAGCGTTGAAAGCGCGTCGGATACGCAGTATTTT
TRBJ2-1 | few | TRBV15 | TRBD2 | CATSRGSGGRSYNEQFF | TGTGCCACCAGCAGAGGTAGCGGGGGTCGCTCCTACAATGAGCAGTTCTTC
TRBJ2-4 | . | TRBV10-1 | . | CANQMGRSKNIQYF | TGCGCCAACCAAATGGGGCGATCCAAAAACATTCAGTACTTC
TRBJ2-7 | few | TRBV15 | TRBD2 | CATSSQASGVYEQYF | TGTGCCACCAGCTCGCAGGCTAGCGGGGTATACGAGCAGTACTTC
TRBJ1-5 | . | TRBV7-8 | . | CASSLARGSGWGNQPQHF | TGTGCCAGCAGCTTAGCGCGGGGCTCGGGTTGGGGCAATCAGCCCCAGCATTTT
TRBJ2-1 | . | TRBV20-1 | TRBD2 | CSAKGLAAYNEQFF | TGCAGTGCTAAGGGACTAGCGGCCTACAATGAGCAGTTCTTC
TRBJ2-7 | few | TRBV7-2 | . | CASSLFSRGYEQYF | TGTGCCAGCAGCTTATTCTCTCGAGGCTACGAGCAGTACTTC
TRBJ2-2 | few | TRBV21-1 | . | CASPRDRPRTGELFF | TGTGCCAGCCCCCGAGACCGTCCGCGGACCGGGGAGCTGTTTTTT
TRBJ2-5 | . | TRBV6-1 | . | CASSPRKGIGETQYF | TGTGCCAGCAGCCCCCGGAAGGGGATTGGGGAGACCCAGTACTTC
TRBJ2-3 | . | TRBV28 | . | CASTRQGTDTQYF | TGTGCCAGCACTCGACAGGGCACAGATACGCAGTATTTT